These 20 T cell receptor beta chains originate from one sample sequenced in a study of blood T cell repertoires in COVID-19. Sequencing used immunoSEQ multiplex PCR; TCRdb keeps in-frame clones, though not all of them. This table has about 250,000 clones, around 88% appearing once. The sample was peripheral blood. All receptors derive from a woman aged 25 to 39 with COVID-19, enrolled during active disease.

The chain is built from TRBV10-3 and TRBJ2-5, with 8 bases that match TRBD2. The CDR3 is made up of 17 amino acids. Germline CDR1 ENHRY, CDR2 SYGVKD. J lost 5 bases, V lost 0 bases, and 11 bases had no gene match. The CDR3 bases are TGTGCCATCAGTGAGTCGAAGTTTTTAGCGGGAATCGAGACCCAGTACTTC. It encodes CAISESKFLAGIETQYF.

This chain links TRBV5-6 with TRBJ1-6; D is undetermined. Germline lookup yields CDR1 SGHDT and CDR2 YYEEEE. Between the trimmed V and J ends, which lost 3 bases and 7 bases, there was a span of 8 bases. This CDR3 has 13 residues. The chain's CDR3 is CASSWYRNSPLHF. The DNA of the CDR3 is TGTGCCAGCAGCTGGTACAGAAATTCACCCCTCCACTTT.

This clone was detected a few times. The CDR3 sequence is CASSSTGGYGYTF. In nucleotides, the CDR3 is TGTGCCAGCAGTTCGACAGGCGGGTATGGCTACACCTTC. The rearrangement joins TRBV3-1 (or the pseudogene TRBV3-2) to TRBJ1-2, with D possibly matching TRBD1 (6 bases). The germline V gene encodes CDR1 LGHDT and CDR2 YNNKEL (reference sequence). Trimming shortened V by 6 bases and J by 5 bases, and 13 bases separated the two germline ends. The CDR3 runs 13 residues.

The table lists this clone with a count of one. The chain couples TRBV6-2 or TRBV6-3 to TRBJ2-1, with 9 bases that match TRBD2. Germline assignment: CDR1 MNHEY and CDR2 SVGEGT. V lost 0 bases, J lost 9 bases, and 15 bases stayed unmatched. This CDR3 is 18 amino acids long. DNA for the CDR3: TGTGCCAGCAGTTACTCTTTATCGGCTAGCGGGATCCGGGGTGAGCAGTTCTTC. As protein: CASSYSLSASGIRGEQFF.

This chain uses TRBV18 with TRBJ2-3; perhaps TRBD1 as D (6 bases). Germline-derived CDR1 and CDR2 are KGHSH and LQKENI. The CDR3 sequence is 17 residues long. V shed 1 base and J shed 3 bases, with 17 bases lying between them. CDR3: CASSPRGQPYKTDTQYF. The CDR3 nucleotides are TGTGCCAGCTCACCACGGGGGCAGCCTTATAAGACAGATACGCAGTATTTT.

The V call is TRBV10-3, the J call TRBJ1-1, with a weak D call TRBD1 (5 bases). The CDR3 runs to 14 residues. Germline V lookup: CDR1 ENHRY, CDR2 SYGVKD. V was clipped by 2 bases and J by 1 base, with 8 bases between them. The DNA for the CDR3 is TGTGCCATCAGTGAGAAACAGGAGAACACTGAAGCTTTCTTT. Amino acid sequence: CAISEKQENTEAFF.

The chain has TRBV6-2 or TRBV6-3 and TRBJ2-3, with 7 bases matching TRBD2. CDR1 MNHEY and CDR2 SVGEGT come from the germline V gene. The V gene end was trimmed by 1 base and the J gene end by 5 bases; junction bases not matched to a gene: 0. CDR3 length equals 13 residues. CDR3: CASSYWGGDTQYF. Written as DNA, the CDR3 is TGTGCCAGCAGTTACTGGGGGGGAGATACGCAGTATTTT.

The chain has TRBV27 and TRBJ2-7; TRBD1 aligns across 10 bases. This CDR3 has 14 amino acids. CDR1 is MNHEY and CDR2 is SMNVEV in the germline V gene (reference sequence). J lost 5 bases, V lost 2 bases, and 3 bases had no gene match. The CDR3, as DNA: TGTGCCAGCAGTTTAGGGACAGGGGTCGACGAGCAGTACTTC. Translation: CASSLGTGVDEQYF.

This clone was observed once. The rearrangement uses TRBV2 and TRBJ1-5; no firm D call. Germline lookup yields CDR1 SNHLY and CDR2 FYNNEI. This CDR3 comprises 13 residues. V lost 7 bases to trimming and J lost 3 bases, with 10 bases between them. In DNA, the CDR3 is TGTGCCAGCATGAGAGGGCTCAATCAGCCCCAGCATTTT. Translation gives CASMRGLNQPQHF.

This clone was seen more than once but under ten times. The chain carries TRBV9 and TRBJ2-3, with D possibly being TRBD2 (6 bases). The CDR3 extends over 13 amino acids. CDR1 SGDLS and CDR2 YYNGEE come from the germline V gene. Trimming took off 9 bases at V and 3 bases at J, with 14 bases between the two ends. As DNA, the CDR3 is TGTGCCATCCCTCTCCGGGGGACAGATACGCAGTATTTT. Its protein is CAIPLRGTDTQYF. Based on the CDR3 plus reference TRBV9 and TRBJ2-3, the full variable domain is DSGVTQTPKHLITATGQRVTLRCSPRSGDLSVYWYQQSLDQGLQFLIQYYNGEERAKGNILERFSAQQFPDLHSELNLSSLELGDSALYFCAIPLRGTDTQYFGPGTRLTVL.

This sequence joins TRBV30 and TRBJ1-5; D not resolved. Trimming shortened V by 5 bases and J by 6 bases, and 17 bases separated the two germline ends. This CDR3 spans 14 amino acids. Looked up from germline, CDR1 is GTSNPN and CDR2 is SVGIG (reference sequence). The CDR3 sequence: CAWGFGGSGQPQHF. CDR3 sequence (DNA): TGTGCCTGGGGATTCGGAGGGAGTGGTCAGCCCCAGCATTTT.

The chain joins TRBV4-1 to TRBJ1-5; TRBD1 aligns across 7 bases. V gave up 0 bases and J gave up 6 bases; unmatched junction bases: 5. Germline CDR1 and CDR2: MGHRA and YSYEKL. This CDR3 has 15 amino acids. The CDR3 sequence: CASSQDGRGPQPQHF. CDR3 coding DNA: TGCGCCAGCAGCCAAGACGGGAGGGGGCCTCAGCCCCAGCATTTT.

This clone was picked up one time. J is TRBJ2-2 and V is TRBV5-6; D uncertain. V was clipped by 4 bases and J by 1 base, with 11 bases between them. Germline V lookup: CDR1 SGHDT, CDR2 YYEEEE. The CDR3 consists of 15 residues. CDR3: CASSRVSVNTGELFF. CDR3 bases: TGTGCCAGCAGCCGCGTGAGCGTGAACACCGGGGAGCTGTTTTTT.

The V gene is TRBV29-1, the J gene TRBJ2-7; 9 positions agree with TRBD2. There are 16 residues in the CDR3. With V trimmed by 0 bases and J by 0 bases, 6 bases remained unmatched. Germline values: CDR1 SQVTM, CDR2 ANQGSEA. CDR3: CSVEDRSGGHSYEQYF. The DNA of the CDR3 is TGCAGCGTTGAAGATCGGAGCGGGGGGCACTCCTACGAGCAGTACTTC.

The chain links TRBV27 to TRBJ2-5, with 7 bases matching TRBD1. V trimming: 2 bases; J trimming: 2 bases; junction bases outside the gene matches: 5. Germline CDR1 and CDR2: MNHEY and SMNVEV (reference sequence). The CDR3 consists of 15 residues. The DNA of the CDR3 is TGTGCCAGCAGTTTACGGGCAGGGGGACAAGAGACCCAGTACTTC. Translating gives CASSLRAGGQETQYF.

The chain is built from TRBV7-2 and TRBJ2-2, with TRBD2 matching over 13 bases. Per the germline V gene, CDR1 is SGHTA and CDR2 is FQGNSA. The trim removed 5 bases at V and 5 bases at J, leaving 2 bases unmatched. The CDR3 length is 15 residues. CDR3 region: CASSRTSGSTGELFF. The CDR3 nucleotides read TGTGCCAGCAGCCGGACTAGCGGGAGTACCGGGGAGCTGTTTTTT.

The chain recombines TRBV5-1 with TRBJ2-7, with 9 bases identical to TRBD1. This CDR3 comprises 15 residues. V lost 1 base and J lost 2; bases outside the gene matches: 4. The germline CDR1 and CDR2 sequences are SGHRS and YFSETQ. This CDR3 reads CASSLRTGDPYEQYF. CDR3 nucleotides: TGCGCCAGCAGCTTGAGGACAGGGGACCCCTACGAGCAGTACTTC.

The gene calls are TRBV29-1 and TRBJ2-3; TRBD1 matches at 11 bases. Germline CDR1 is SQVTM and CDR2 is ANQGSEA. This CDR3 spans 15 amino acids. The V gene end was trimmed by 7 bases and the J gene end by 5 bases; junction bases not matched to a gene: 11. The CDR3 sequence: CSARRTGGFGDTQYF. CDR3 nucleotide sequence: TGCAGCGCGCGTCGGACAGGGGGCTTCGGAGATACGCAGTATTTT.

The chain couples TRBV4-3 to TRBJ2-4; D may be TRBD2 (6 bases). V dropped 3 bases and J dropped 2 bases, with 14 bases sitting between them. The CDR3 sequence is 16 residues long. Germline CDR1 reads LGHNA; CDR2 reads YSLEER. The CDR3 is CASSQRDAVPKNIQYF. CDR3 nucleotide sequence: TGCGCCAGCAGCCAGCGGGACGCTGTGCCCAAAAACATTCAGTACTTC.

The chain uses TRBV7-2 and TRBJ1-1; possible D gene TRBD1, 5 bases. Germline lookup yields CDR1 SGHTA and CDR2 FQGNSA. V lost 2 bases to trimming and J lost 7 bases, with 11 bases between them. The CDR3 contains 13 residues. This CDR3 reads CASSLTVRDEAFF. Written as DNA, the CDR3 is TGTGCCAGCAGCTTAACTGTCAGGGATGAAGCTTTCTTT. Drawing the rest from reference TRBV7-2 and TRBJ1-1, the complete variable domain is GAGVSQSPSNKVTEKGKDVELRCDPISGHTALYWYRQSLGQGLEFLIYFQGNSAPDKSGLPSDRFSAERTGGSVSTLTIQRTQQEDSAVYLCASSLTVRDEAFFGQGTRLTVV.